This is a list of T cell receptor beta chains from one sample in a study of early T cells in non-severe SARS-CoV-2 infection. TCRdb called the 5' RACE reads again in MiXCR, with one record for every CDR3 protein. Of under 60,000 distinct CDR3 sequences in the sample, approximately 8.4% were seen once. Material for sequencing was whole blood. All receptors come from an adult who was a healthcare worker with PCR-confirmed SARS-CoV-2 infection or an uninfected control (not recorded which). CDR3s include the opening cysteine and the closing phenylalanine or tryptophan. The order of the fields is J gene, clone size, V gene, D gene, CDR3 DNA, CDR3 protein. A D gene is named only where the DNA matches it firmly. Size values are once, few and many counts, or a class for expanded clones, and some rows have none.

TRBJ2-3	many	TRBV5-5	.	TGTGCCAGCAGCCGGAGGGAGGATACGCAGTATTTT	CASSRREDTQYF
TRBJ2-7	few	TRBV10-3	TRBD1	TGTGCCATCGCCCCGATACAGGGGAGCTCCTACGAGCAGTACTTC	CAIAPIQGSSYEQYF
TRBJ2-7	few	TRBV20-1	.	TGCAGTGCTCAAAGGGAGCGACTAAACGAGCAGTACTTC	CSAQRERLNEQYF
TRBJ2-7	few	TRBV3-1	.	TGTGCCAGCAGCGCTCAGCGCAGGGAGCAGTACTTC	CASSAQRREQYF
TRBJ1-2	few	TRBV18	TRBD1	TGTGCCAGCTCACAGCCGGGACAGGGGTTTGGCTACACCTTC	CASSQPGQGFGYTF
TRBJ1-6	many	TRBV7-8	.	TGTGCCAGCAGCACTACAGGGTCGTGGACACCCCTCCACTTT	CASSTTGSWTPLHF
TRBJ2-7	few	TRBV30	.	TGTGCCTGGAGGGGAACGCTAGGGTACGAGCAGTACTTC	CAWRGTLGYEQYF
TRBJ2-7	.	TRBV28	.	TGTGCCAGCAGTTTCGGTGGCGGTGATGGTTCCTACGAGCAGTACTTC	CASSFGGGDGSYEQYF
TRBJ1-5	few	TRBV27	.	TGTGCCAGCAGTTTAAGGGTTGACCAGCCCCAGCATTTT	CASSLRVDQPQHF
TRBJ2-7	many	TRBV20-1	.	TGCAGTGCTCGTGGGGGCTACGAGCAGTACTTC	CSARGGYEQYF
TRBJ2-5	few	TRBV28	.	TGTGCCAGCAGGTCACAGGCCCAAGAGACCCAGTACTTC	CASRSQAQETQYF
TRBJ1-1	.	TRBV6-5	.	TGTGCCAGCAGTTACTCCGGCAGAACTGAAGCTTTCTTT	CASSYSGRTEAFF
TRBJ1-1	few	TRBV11-2	.	TGTGCCAGCAGGAACACTGAAGCTTTCTTT	CASRNTEAFF
TRBJ2-1	few	TRBV29-1	TRBD2	TGCAGCGTCCAGACTAGCGGGGGGGCCCATGAGCAGTTCTTC	CSVQTSGGAHEQFF
TRBJ1-5	few	TRBV19	.	TGTGCCAGTAGTATCCCCCATCAGCCCCAGCATTTT	CASSIPHQPQHF
TRBJ2-1	few	TRBV19	TRBD2	TGTGCCAGTAGTATAGGGGCTAGCGGGGGCGATGAGCAGTTCTTC	CASSIGASGGDEQFF
TRBJ2-5	few	TRBV28	.	TGTGCCAGCAGTTTTGGGAGTCAGGGAACAGAGACCCAGTACTTC	CASSFGSQGTETQYF
TRBJ2-1	few	TRBV28	.	TGTGCCAGCAGTATCGGGGAGTCCCCCTACAATGAGCAGTTCTTC	CASSIGESPYNEQFF
TRBJ2-7	few	TRBV11-2	.	TGTGCCAGCAGCTTAGAGGGGGTGATATACGAGCAGTACTTC	CASSLEGVIYEQYF
TRBJ1-2	many	TRBV29-1	.	TGCAGCGTTGTCGAGGGCTCCTATGGCTACACCTTC	CSVVEGSYGYTF
TRBJ1-2	medium-sized	TRBV20-1	.	TGCAGTGCTAGAGAGGGGACTTACGAGAACTATGGCTACACCTTC	CSAREGTYENYGYTF
TRBJ1-2	many	TRBV29-1	.	TGCAGCGTTGAAAAAGACTTCGGCTACACCTTC	CSVEKDFGYTF
TRBJ1-1	.	TRBV7-2	.	TGTGCCAGCAGCTTTGGAATGAACACTGAAGCTTTCTTT	CASSFGMNTEAFF
TRBJ2-2	few	TRBV2	.	TGTGCCAGCAGCCCCATCACCGGGGAGCTGTTTTTT	CASSPITGELFF
TRBJ2-1	.	TRBV11-2	TRBD2	TGTGCCAGCAGCTCCTCTAGCGGGAGGGCCGTCCGGCAGTTCTTC	CASSSSSGRAVRQFF
TRBJ2-1	.	TRBV7-9	.	TGTGCCAGCAGCCCCTCCGGGGGAATGAGTTACAATGAGCAGTTCTTC	CASSPSGGMSYNEQFF